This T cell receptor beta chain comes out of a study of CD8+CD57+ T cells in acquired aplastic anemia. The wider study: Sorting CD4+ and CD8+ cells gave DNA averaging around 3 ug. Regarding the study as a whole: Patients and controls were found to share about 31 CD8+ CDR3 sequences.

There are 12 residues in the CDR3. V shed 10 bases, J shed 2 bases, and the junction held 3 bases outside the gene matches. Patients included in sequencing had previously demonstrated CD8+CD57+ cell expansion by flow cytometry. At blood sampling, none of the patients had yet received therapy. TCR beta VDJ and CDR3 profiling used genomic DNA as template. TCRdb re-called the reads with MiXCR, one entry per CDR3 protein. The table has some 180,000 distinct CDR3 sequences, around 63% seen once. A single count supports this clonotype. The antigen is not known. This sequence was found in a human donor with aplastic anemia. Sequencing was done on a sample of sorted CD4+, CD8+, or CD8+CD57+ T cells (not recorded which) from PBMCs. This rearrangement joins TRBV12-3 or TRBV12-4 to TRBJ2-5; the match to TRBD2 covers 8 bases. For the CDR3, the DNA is TGTGCCACCGGGACTAGTCAAGAGACCCAGTACTTC. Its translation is CATGTSQETQYF.